This T cell receptor (beta chain) was obtained from a study of graft-versus-host responses after intestinal transplantation. Study in general: Multivisceral, liver-intestinal, or isolated intestinal grafts were transplanted into recipients.

The CDR3 covers 14 residues. The germline gives CDR1 MNHNS, CDR2 SASEGT. Trimming removed 3 bases at V and 4 bases at J, with 7 bases between. To note about this clone: The antigen remains unidentified. Other DNA sequences of this sample code for an identical CDR3.

TCRdb keeps only in-frame clones here, not all; method: immunoSEQ multiplex PCR. The table shows about 100,000 clones, with about 90% occurring only once. Source: unstimulated CD4+ T cells sorted from spleen or lymph node cells, taken before transplant. The receptor comes from a human donor who was the organ donor for an intestinal transplant. The chain is built from TRBV6-1 and TRBJ2-6, with unresolved D. Here the CDR3 DNA reads TGTGCCAGCAGTGAGGGCGCAGGGGCCAACGTCCTGACTTTC. Protein sequence: CASSEGAGANVLTF.